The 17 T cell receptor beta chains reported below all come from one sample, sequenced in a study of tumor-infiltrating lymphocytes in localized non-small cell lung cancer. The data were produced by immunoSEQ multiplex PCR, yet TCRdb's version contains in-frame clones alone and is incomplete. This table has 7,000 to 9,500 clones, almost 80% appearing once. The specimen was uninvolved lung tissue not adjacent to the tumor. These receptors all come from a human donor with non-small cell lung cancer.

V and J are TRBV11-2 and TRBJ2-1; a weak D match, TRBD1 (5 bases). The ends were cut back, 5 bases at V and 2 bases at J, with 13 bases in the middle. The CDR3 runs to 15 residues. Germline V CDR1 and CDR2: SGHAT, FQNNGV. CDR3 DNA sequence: TGTGCCAGCAGCGAAGGGGTGAAGGCCTACAATGAGCAGTTCTTC. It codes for CASSEGVKAYNEQFF.

The CDR3 DNA sequence: TGTGCCAGCAGCTGGAGCAGGAGCTCTGGAAACACCATATATTTT. This encodes CASSWSRSSGNTIYF. The genes are TRBV6-5 and TRBJ1-3; D is uncertain. The CDR3 is 15 amino acids. Trimming shortened V by 6 bases and J by 0 bases, and 12 bases separated the two germline ends. The germline V gene encodes CDR1 MNHEY and CDR2 SVGAGI.

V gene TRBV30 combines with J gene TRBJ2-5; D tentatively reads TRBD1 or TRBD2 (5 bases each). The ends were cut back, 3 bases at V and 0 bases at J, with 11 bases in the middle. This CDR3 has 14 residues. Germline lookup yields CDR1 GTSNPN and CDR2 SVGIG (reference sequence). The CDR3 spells CAWSPGRYQETQYF. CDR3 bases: TGTGCCTGGAGCCCGGGACGGTACCAAGAGACCCAGTACTTC.

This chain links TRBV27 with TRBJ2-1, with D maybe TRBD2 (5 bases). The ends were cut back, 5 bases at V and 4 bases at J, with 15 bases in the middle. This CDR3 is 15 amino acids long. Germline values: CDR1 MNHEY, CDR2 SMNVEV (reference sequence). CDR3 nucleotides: TGTGCCAGCAGTACCGGACTGGGCACGTACAATGAGCAGTTCTTC. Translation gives CASSTGLGTYNEQFF.

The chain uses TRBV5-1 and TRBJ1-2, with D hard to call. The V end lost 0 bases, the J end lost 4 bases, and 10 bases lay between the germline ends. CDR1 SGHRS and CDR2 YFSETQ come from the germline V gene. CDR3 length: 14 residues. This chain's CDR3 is CASSLEQRFYGYTF. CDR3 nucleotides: TGCGCCAGCAGCTTGGAGCAGCGCTTCTATGGCTACACCTTC.

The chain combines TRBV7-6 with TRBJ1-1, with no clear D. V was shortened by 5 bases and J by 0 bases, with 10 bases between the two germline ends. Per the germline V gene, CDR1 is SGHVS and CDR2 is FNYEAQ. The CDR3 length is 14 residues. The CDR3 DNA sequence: TGTGCCAGCAGCCGGAGCCCCATGAACACTGAAGCTTTCTTT. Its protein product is CASSRSPMNTEAFF.

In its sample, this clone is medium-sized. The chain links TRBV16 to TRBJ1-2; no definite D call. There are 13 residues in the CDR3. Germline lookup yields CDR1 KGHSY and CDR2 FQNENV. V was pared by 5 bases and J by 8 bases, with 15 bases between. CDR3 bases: TGTGCCAGCAGCGAGCGCCGTGAGGGAGGCTACACCTTC. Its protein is CASSERREGGYTF.

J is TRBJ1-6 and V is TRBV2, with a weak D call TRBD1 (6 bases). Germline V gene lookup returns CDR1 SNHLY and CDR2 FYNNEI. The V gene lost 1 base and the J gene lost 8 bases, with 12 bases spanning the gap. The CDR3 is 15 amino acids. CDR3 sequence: CASSEGGGAYSPLHF. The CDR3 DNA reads TGTGCCAGCAGTGAAGGAGGGGGAGCCTATTCACCCCTCCACTTT.

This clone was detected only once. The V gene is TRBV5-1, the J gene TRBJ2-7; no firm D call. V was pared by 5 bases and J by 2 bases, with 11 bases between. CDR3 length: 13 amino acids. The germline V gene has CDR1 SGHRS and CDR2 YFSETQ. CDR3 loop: CASRRNGPYEQYF. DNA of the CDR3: TGCGCCAGCAGGAGGAACGGACCCTACGAGCAGTACTTC.

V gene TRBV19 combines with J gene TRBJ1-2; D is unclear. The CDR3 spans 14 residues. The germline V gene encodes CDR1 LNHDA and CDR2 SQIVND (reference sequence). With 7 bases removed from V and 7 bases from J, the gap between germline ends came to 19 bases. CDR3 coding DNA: TGTGCCAGTACATTCCTTAACGGAGGCGGTGGCTACACCTTC. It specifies CASTFLNGGGGYTF.

CDR3 in amino acids: CAWTSLWADSFTDTQYF. The CDR3 nucleotides are TGTGCCTGGACCTCCTTATGGGCGGACAGTTTCACAGATACGCAGTATTTT. The rearrangement joins TRBV30 to TRBJ2-3, with a weak D call TRBD1 (6 bases). CDR3 length: 17 residues. V was trimmed by 4 bases and J by 2 bases, leaving 22 bases between them. The V gene's germline CDR1 is GTSNPN and CDR2 SVGIG (reference sequence).

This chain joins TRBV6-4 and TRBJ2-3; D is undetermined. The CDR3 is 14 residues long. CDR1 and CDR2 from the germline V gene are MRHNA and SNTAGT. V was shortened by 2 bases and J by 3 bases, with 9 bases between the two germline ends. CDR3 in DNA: TGTGCCAGCAGTGACCGTCCGTCTACAGATACGCAGTATTTT. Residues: CASSDRPSTDTQYF.

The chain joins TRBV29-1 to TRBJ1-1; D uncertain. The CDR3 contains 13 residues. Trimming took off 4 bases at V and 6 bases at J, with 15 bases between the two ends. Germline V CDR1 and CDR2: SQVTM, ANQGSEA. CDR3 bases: TGCAGCGTTGGGCGACTTCCTGACGCTGAAGCTTTCTTT. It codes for CSVGRLPDAEAFF.

The CDR3 sequence: CASSFSGSFDEQYF. CDR3 sequence (DNA): TGTGCCAGCAGCTTTAGCGGGAGTTTCGACGAGCAGTACTTC. The rearrangement uses TRBV7-9 and TRBJ2-7; TRBD2 matches 9 bases. The length of the CDR3 is 14 residues. Losses at the gene ends were 3 bases for V and 5 bases for J; bases not matched to a gene: 5. The germline CDR1 and CDR2 sequences are SEHNR and FQNEAQ (reference sequence).

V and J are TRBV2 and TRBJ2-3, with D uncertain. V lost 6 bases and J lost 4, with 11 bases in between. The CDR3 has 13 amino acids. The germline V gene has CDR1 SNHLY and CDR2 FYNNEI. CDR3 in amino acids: CASRPFPADTQYF. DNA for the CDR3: TGTGCCAGCAGGCCTTTTCCAGCAGATACGCAGTATTTT. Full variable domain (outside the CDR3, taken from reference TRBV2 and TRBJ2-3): EPEVTQTPSHQVTQMGQEVILRCVPISNHLYFYWYRQILGQKVEFLVSFYNNEISEKSEIFDDQFSVERPDGSNFTLKIRSTKLEDSAMYFCASRPFPADTQYFGPGTRLTVL.

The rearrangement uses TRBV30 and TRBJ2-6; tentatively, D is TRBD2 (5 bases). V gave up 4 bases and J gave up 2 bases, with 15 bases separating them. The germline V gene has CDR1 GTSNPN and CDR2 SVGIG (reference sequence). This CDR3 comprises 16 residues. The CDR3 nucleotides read TGTGCCTGGACACGGGGTGAGGGAGCTGGGGCCAACGTCCTGACTTTC. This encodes CAWTRGEGAGANVLTF.

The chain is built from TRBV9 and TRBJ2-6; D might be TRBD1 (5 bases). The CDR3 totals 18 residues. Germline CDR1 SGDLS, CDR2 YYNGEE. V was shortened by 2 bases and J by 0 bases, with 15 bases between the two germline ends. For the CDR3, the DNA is TGTGCCAGCAGCGTGGAGCGACAGTCCTTCTCTGGGGCCAACGTCCTGACTTTC. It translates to CASSVERQSFSGANVLTF. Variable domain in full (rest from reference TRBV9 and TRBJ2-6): DSGVTQTPKHLITATGQRVTLRCSPRSGDLSVYWYQQSLDQGLQFLIQYYNGEERAKGNILERFSAQQFPDLHSELNLSSLELGDSALYFCASSVERQSFSGANVLTFGAGSRLTVL.